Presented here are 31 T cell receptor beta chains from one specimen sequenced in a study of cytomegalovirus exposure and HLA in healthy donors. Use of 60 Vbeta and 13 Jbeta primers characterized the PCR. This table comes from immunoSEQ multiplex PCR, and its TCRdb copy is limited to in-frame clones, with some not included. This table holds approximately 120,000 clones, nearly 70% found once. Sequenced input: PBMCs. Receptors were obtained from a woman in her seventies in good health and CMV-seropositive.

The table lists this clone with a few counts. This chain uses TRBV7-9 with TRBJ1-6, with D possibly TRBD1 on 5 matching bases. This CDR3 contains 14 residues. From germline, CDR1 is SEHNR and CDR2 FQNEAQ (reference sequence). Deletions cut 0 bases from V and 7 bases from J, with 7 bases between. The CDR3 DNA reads TGTGCCAGCAGCTTAGCCCACAGGAATTCACCCCTCCACTTT. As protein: CASSLAHRNSPLHF.

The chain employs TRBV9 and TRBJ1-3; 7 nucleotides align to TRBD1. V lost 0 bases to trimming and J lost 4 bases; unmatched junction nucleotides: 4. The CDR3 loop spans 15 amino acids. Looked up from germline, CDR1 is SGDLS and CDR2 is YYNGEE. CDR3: CASSVEGAQGNTIYF. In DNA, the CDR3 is TGTGCCAGCAGCGTAGAGGGGGCGCAAGGAAACACCATATATTTT.

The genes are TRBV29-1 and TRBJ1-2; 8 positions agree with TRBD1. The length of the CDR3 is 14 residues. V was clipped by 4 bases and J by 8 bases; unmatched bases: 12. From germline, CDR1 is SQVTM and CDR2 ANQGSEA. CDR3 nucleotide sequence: TGCAGCGTTGCCCCCGGACAGGGATCGGGGGGCTACACCTTC. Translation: CSVAPGQGSGGYTF.

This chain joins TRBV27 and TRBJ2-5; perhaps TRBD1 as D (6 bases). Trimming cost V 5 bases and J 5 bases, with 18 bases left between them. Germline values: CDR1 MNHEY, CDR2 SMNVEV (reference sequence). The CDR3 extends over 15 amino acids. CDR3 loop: CASSTQGTLRETQYF. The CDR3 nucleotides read TGTGCCAGCAGTACACAGGGTACCCTCCGGGAGACCCAGTACTTC.

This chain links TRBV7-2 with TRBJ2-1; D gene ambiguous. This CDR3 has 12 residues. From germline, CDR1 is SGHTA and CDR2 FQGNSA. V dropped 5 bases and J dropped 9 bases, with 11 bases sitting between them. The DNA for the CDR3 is TGTGCCAGCAGCCCTCAGGTGGGTGAGCAGTTCTTC. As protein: CASSPQVGEQFF.

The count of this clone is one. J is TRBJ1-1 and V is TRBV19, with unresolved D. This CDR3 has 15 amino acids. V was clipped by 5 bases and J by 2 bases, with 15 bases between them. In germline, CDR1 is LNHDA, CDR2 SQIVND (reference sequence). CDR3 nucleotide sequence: TGTGCCAGTAGTCGTCCCGGGAGGTCTAACACTGAAGCTTTCTTT. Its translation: CASSRPGRSNTEAFF.

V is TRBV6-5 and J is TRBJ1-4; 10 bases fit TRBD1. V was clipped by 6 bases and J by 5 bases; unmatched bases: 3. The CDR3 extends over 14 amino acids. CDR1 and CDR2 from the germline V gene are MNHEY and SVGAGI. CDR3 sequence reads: CASRATGGNEKLFF. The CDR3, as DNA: TGTGCCAGCAGAGCGACAGGGGGCAATGAAAAACTGTTTTTT.

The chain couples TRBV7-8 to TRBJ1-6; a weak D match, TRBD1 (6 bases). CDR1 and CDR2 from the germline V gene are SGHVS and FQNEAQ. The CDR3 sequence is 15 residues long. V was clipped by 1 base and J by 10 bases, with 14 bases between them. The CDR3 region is CASSLGRGRFSPLHF. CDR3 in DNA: TGTGCCAGCAGCTTAGGCAGGGGACGGTTCTCACCCCTCCACTTT.

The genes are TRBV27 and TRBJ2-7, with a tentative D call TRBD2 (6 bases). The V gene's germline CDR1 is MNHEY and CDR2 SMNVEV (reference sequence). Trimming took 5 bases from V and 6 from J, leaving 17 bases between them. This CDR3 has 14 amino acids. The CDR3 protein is CASSPLGRRGEQYF. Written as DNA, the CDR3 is TGTGCCAGCAGTCCGCTAGGACGGAGGGGCGAGCAGTACTTC.

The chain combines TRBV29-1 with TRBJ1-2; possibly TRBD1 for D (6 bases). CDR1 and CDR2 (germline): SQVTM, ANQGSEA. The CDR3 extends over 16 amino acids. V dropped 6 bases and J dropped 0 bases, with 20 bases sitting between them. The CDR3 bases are TGCAGCGTCCCATCGTTAACAGGGATGGCTAACTATGGCTACACCTTC. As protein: CSVPSLTGMANYGYTF.

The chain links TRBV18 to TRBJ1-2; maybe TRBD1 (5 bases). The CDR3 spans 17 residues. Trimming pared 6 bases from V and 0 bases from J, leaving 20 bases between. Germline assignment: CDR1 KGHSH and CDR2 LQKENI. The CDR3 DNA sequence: TGTGCCAGCTCCCTCGGGGACTCACAAGGGGCTAACTATGGCTACACCTTC. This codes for CASSLGDSQGANYGYTF. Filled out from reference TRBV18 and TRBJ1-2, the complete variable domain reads NAGVMQNPRHLVRRRGQEARLRCSPMKGHSHVYWYRQLPEEGLKFMVYLQKENIIDESGMPKERFSAEFPKEGPSILRIQQVVRGDSAAYFCASSLGDSQGANYGYTFGSGTRLTVV.

In DNA, the CDR3 is TGTGCCAGCAGTGCAGACAGGCTAATGAACACTGAAGCTTTCTTT. Translating it yields CASSADRLMNTEAFF. The chain employs TRBV25-1 and TRBJ1-1, with D tentatively TRBD1 (6 bases). The CDR3 is 15 amino acids. The V end was cut by 4 bases, the J end by 0 bases, with 12 bases between. Germline lookup yields CDR1 MGHDK and CDR2 SYGVNS. Full variable domain (remainder filled in from reference TRBV25-1 and TRBJ1-1): EADIYQTPRYLVIGTGKKITLECSQTMGHDKMYWYQQDPGMELHLIHYSYGVNSTEKGDLSSESTVSRIRTEHFPLTLESARPSHTSQYLCASSADRLMNTEAFFGQGTRLTVV.

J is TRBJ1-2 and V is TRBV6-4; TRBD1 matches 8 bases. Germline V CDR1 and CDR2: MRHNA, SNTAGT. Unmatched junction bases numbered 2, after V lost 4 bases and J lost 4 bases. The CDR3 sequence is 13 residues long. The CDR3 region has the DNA TGTGCCAGCAGTGGGGGACAGGCCTATGGCTACACCTTC. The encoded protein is CASSGGQAYGYTF.

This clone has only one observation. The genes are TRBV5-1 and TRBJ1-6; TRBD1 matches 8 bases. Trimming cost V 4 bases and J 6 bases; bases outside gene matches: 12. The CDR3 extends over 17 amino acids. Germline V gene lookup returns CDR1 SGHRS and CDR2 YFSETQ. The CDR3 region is CASSPLSPGQVNSPLHF. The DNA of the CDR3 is TGCGCCAGCAGCCCTCTCTCTCCGGGACAGGTTAATTCACCCCTCCACTTT.

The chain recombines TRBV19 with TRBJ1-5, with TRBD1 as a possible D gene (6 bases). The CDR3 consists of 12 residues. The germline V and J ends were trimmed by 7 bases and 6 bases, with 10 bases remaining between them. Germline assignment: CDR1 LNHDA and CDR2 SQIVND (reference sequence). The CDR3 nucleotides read TGTGCCAGTAAACAGGGTTCTCAGCCCCAGCATTTT. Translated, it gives CASKQGSQPQHF.

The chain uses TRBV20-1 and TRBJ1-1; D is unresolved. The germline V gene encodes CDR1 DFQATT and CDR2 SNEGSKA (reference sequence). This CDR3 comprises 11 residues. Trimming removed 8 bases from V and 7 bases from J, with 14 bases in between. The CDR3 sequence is CSSKPLDEAFF. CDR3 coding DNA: TGCAGTTCCAAGCCTCTAGATGAAGCTTTCTTT.

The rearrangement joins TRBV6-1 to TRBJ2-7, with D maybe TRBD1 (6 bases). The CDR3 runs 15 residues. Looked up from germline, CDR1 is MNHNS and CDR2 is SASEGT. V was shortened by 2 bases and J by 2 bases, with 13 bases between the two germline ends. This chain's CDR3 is CASSEFPRGAYEQYF. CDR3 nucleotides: TGTGCCAGCAGTGAATTTCCCAGGGGAGCCTACGAGCAGTACTTC.

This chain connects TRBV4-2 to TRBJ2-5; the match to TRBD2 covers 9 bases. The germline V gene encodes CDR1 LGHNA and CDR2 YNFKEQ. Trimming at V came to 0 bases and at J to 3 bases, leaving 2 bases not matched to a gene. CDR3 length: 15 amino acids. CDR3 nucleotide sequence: TGTGCCAGCAGCCAAGATAGCGGGGGAAAAGAGACCCAGTACTTC. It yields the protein CASSQDSGGKETQYF.

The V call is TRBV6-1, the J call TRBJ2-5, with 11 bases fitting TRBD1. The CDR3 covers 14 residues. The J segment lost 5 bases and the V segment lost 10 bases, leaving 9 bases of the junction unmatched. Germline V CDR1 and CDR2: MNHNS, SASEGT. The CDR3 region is CATEGQGAGETQYF. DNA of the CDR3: TGTGCCACCGAAGGACAGGGGGCAGGGGAGACCCAGTACTTC.

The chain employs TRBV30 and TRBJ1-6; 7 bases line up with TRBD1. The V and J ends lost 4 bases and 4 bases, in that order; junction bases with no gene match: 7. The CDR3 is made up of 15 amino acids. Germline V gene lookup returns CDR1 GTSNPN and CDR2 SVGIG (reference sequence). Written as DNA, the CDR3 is TGTGCCTGGACCTCATGGACAGGTTATAATTCACCCCTCCACTTT. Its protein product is CAWTSWTGYNSPLHF.

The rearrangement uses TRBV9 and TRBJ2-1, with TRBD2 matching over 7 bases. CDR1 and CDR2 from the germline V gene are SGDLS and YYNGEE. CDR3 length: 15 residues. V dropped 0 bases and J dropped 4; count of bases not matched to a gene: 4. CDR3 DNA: TGTGCCAGCAGCGTAGGTGACGGGGGGTACAATGAGCAGTTCTTC. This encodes CASSVGDGGYNEQFF.

For the CDR3, the DNA is TGTGCCAGCAGCGTGGGCCGCACCTCTGGAAACACCATATATTTT. Translating it yields CASSVGRTSGNTIYF. The V and J genes are TRBV7-2 and TRBJ1-3; D is unclear. The CDR3 totals 15 residues. The V end lost 5 bases, the J end lost 0 bases, and 11 bases lay between the germline ends. CDR1 and CDR2 (germline): SGHTA, FQGNSA. The whole variable domain, remainder taken from reference TRBV7-2 and TRBJ1-3, is GAGVSQSPSNKVTEKGKDVELRCDPISGHTALYWYRQSLGQGLEFLIYFQGNSAPDKSGLPSDRFSAERTGGSVSTLTIQRTQQEDSAVYLCASSVGRTSGNTIYFGEGSWLTVV.

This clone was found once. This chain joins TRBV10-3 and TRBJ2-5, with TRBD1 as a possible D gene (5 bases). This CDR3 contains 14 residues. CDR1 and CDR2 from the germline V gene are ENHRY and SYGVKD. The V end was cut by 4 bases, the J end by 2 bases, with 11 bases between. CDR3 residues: CAISGQGNQETQYF. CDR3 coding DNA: TGTGCCATCAGTGGTCAGGGCAATCAAGAGACCCAGTACTTC.

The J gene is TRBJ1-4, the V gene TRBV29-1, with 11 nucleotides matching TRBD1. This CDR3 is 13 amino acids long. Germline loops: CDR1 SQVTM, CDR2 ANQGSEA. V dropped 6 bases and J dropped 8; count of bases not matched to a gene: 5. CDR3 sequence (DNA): TGCAGCGTGGGAGGACAGGGGGCCGAAAAACTGTTTTTT. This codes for CSVGGQGAEKLFF.

The CDR3 region is CASSSDVRGRGQYF. The CDR3 DNA follows: TGTGCCAGCAGTTCGGACGTGCGGGGGCGAGGGCAGTACTTC. The chain is built from TRBV28 and TRBJ2-7; possibly TRBD2 for D (7 bases). Germline V gene lookup returns CDR1 MDHEN and CDR2 SYDVKM. Deletions cut 4 bases from V and 9 bases from J, with 19 bases between. The CDR3 contains 14 residues.

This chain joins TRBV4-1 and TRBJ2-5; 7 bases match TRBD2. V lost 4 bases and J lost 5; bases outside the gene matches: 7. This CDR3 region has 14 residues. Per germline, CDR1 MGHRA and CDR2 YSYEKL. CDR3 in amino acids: CASSRGLVRETQYF. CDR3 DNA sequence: TGCGCCAGCAGCCGCGGACTAGTCCGGGAGACCCAGTACTTC.

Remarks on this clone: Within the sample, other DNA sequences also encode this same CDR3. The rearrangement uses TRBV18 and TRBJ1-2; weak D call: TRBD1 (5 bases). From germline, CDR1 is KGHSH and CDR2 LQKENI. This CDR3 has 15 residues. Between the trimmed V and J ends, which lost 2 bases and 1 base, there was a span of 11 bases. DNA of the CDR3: TGTGCCAGCTCACCAGGGGCAGGCATTAACTATGGCTACACCTTC. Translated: CASSPGAGINYGYTF.

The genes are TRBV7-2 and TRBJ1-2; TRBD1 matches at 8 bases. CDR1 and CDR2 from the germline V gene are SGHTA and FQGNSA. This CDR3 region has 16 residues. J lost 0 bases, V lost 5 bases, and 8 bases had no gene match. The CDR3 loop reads CASSARQGSANYGYTF. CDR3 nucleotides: TGTGCCAGCAGCGCTCGACAGGGGTCCGCTAACTATGGCTACACCTTC.

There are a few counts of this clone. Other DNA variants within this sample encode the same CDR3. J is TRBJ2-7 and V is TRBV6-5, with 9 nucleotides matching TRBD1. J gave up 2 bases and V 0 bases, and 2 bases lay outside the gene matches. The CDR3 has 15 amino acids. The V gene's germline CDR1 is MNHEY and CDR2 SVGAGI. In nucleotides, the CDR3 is TGTGCCAGCAGTTACTCCGGGACAGGGACCTACGAGCAGTACTTC. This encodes CASSYSGTGTYEQYF.

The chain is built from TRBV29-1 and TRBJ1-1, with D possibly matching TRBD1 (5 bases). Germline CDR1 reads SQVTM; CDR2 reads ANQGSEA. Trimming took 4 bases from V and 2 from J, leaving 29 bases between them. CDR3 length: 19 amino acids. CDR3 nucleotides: TGCAGCGTTGTAACGGGGGGACGAGGGGCCCGCGGGTCAAACACTGAAGCTTTCTTT. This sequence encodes CSVVTGGRGARGSNTEAFF.

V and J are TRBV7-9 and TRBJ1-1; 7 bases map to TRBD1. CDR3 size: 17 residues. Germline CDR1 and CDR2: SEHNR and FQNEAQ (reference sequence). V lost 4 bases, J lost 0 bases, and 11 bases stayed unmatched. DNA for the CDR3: TGTGCCAGCAGCTCTACTGACAGGGCCGCTCTGAACACTGAAGCTTTCTTT. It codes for CASSSTDRAALNTEAFF.